This entry features one T cell receptor beta chain sequence. With 8 bases clipped from V and 6 bases from J, the junction kept 15 bases outside the gene matches. CDR3 size: 15 residues. CDR1 is LGHDT and CDR2 is YNNKEL in the germline V gene (reference sequence). The record originates from a study of spatial heterogeneity in lung cancer. As to time point: blood at routine non-recurrence follow-up after resection. Whole RNA, isolated from tumor, nontumor lung or frozen PBMC, was sequenced without prior sorting. On each TCR cDNA molecule, a unique molecular identifier was present. MiXCR, run by TCRdb on the 5' RACE reads, gives a single entry per CDR3 protein. The data hold around 110,000 distinct CDR3 sequences, with about 12% observed a single time.

The genes are TRBV3-1 and TRBJ1-1; 7 bases fit TRBD1. This specimen was PBMCs, taken at follow-up. The sequence was collected from a male donor with early-stage non-small cell lung cancer. For the CDR3, the DNA is TGTGCCAGCCTTCCGGCAGGGGGGTTCAGGGCTGAAGCTTTCTTT. Amino acid sequence: CASLPAGGFRAEAFF.